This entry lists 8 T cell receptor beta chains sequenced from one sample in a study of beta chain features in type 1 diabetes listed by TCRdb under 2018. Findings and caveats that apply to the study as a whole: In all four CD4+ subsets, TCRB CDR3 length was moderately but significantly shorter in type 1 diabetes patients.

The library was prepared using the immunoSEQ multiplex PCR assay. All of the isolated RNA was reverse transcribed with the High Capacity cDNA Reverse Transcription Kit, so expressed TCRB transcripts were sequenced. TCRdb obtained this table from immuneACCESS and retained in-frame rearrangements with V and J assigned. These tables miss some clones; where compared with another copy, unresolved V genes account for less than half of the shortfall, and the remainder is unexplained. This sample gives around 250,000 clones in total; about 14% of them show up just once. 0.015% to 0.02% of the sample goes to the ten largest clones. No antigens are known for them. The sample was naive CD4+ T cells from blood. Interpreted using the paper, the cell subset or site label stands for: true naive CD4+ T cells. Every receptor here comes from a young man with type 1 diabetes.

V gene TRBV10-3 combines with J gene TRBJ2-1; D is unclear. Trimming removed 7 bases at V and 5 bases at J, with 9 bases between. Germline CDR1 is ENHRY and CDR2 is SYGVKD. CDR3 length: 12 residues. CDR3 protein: CAIMNSHNEQFF. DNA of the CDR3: TGTGCCATCATGAACAGCCACAATGAGCAGTTCTTC.

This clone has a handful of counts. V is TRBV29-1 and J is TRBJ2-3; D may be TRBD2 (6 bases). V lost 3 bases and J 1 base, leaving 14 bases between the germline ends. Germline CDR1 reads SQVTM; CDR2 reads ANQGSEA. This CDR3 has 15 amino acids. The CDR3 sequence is CSVDGTDKGTDTQYF. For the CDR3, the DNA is TGCAGCGTTGACGGGACTGATAAGGGCACAGATACGCAGTATTTT.

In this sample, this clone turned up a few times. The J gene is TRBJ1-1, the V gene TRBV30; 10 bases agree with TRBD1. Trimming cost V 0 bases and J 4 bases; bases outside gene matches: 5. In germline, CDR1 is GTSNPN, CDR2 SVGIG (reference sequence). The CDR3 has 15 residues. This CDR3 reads CAWSVPGTGVTEAFF. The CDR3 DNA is TGTGCCTGGAGTGTTCCCGGGACAGGGGTCACTGAAGCTTTCTTT.

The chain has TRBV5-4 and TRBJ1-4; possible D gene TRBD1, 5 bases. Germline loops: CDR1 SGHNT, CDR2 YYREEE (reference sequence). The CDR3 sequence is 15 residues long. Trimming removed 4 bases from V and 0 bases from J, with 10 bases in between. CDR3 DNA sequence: TGTGCCAGCAGCCTTGGACAAGCAACTAATGAAAAACTGTTTTTT. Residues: CASSLGQATNEKLFF. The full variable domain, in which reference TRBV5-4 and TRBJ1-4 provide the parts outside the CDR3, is ETGVTQSPTHLIKTRGQQVTLRCSSQSGHNTVSWYQQALGQGPQFIFQYYREEENGRGNFPPRFSGLQFPNYSSELNVNALELDDSALYLCASSLGQATNEKLFFGSGTQLSVL.

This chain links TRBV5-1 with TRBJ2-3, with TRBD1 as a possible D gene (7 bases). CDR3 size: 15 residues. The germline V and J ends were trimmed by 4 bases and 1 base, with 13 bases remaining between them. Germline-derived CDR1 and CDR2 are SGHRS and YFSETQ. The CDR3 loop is CASSVEGAGTDTQYF. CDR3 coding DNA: TGCGCCAGCAGCGTGGAGGGGGCCGGCACAGATACGCAGTATTTT.

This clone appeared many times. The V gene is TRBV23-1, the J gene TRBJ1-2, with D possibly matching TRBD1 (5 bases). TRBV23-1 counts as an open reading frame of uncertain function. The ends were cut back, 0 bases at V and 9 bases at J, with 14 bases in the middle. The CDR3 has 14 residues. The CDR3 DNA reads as TGCGCCAGCAGTCAATCGCAGGGAGGTACCCGCTACACCTTC. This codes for CASSQSQGGTRYTF.

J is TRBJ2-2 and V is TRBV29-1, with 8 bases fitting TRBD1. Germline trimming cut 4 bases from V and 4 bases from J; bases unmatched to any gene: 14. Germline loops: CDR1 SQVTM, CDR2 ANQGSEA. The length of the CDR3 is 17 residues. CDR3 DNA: TGCAGCGTTGTTTCAAGGACAGGGCCCTCATCCACCGGGGAGCTGTTTTTT. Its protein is CSVVSRTGPSSTGELFF.

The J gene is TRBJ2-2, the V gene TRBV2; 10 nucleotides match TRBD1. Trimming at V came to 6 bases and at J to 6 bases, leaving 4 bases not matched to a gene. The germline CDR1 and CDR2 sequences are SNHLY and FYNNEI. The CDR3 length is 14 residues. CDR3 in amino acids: CASRAGTGAGELFF. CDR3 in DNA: TGTGCCAGCAGAGCCGGGACAGGGGCCGGGGAGCTGTTTTTT.